A single T cell receptor beta chain is shown here with its context. Its antigen remains unknown. This CDR3 has 15 amino acids. The V and J ends lost 7 bases and 2 bases respectively, with 15 bases between them. Germline assignment: CDR1 LNHDA and CDR2 SQIVND (reference sequence). This entry comes from a study of cytomegalovirus exposure and HLA in healthy donors. Study outcomes and limitations: In vitro assays verified that three CMV-associated chains recognized CMV antigens specifically. The study labeled 180 or so TCR beta chains cytomegalovirus-associated. Most TCR sequences were seen very rarely across donors, but some public TCRs occurred in many. According to a later analysis, TCR clusters from the first cohort tended to co-occur in the approximately 120 validation repertoires.

Only in-frame clones appear in the TCRdb table, and some are missing; sequencing was by immunoSEQ multiplex PCR. This sample yields about 130,000 clones, of which 95% to 97% are seen a single time; less than 2% belongs to the top ten. This clonotype was sampled from a man aged 18 to 29 in good health and CMV-seronegative. This sequence joins TRBV19 and TRBJ1-5, with a tentative D call TRBD1 (6 bases). The source material was PBMCs. CDR3 nucleotide sequence: TGTGCCAGTATGGAGACAGGCCTGGGCAATCAGCCCCAGCATTTT. Translating it yields CASMETGLGNQPQHF.